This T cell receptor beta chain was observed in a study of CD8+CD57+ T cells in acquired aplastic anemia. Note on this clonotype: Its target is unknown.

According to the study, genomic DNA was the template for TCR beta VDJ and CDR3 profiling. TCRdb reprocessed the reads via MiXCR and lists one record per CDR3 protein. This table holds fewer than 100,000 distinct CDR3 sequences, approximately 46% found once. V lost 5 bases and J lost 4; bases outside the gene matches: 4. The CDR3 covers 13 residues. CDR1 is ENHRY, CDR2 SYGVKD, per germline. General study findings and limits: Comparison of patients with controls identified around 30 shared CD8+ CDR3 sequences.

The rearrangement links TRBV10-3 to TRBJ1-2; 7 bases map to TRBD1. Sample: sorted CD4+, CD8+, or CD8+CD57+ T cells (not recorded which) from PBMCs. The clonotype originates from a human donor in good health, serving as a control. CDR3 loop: CAISLDRAYGYTF. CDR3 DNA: TGTGCCATCAGTCTAGACAGGGCCTATGGCTACACCTTC.